These 26 T cell receptor beta chains share one sample of origin, sequenced in a study of post-analysis software for immune sequencing data. Study-wide results and caveats: Comparison of patients with controls showed about 5 TRBV segments more frequent in patients, TRBV5-6, TRBV5-1 and TRBV20-1 among them.

These receptors have no known antigen. The authors incorporated unique molecular identifiers into the TCR beta cDNA libraries. TCRdb re-analysed the PCR reads in MiXCR, keeping a single row per CDR3 protein. The sample has some 450,000 distinct CDR3 sequences; around 40% are singletons. Sequenced: blood. The receptor set was obtained from a girl aged 5-17 years with multiple sclerosis.

This chain uses TRBV4-1 with TRBJ2-1; a possible D gene is TRBD1 (6 bases). The germline V gene has CDR1 MGHRA and CDR2 YSYEKL. The CDR3 is 16 amino acids. V lost 0 bases, J lost 5 bases, and 14 bases lay in between. Here the CDR3 DNA reads TGCGCCAGCAGCCAAGATGGCCGGAACAGGGACAATGAGCAGTTCTTC. Translating it yields CASSQDGRNRDNEQFF.

This clonotype was counted only a few times. The genes are TRBV20-1 and TRBJ2-7; the D is unclear. V was pared by 3 bases and J by 3 bases, with 9 bases between. Germline V gives CDR1 DFQATT, CDR2 SNEGSKA (reference sequence). CDR3 length equals 12 residues. CDR3 amino acids: CSASNRDYEQYF. The CDR3 nucleotides are TGCAGTGCTAGTAATAGAGACTACGAGCAGTACTTC.

This clonotype was counted ten times or more. The V gene is TRBV20-1, the J gene TRBJ1-5; D perhaps matches TRBD1 (5 bases). This CDR3 contains 16 residues. V was trimmed by 0 bases and J by 2 bases, leaving 14 bases between them. Germline-derived CDR1 and CDR2 are DFQATT and SNEGSKA (reference sequence). For the CDR3, the DNA is TGCAGTGCTAGAGAACTCTCCGGGGGGGGCAATCAGCCCCAGCATTTT. Translated, it gives CSARELSGGGNQPQHF.

The sample holds a few counts of this clonotype. The chain is built from TRBV2 and TRBJ1-2; D might be TRBD1 (6 bases). The CDR3 totals 13 residues. Per the germline V gene, CDR1 is SNHLY and CDR2 is FYNNEI. V was cut by 6 bases and J by 4 bases, with 12 bases left in between. The DNA for the CDR3 is TGTGCCAGCAGCGATACAGGGAGCTATGGCTACACCTTC. It specifies CASSDTGSYGYTF. Variable domain in full (rest from reference TRBV2 and TRBJ1-2): EPEVTQTPSHQVTQMGQEVILRCVPISNHLYFYWYRQILGQKVEFLVSFYNNEISEKSEIFDDQFSVERPDGSNFTLKIRSTKLEDSAMYFCASSDTGSYGYTFGSGTRLTVV.

The chain recombines TRBV10-3 with TRBJ2-2; 9 bases are shared with TRBD2. Germline V gene data show CDR1 as ENHRY and CDR2 as SYGVKD. CDR3 size: 19 residues. Trimming removed 3 bases from V and 1 base from J; junction bases left unmatched: 12. The CDR3 sequence is CAISDPPGREGRNTGELFF. Written as DNA, the CDR3 is TGTGCCATCAGTGACCCTCCAGGGCGGGAGGGCCGGAACACCGGGGAGCTGTTTTTT.

V usage is TRBV28 and J usage is TRBJ2-7; TRBD2 aligns across 9 bases. V lost 11 bases and J lost 2; bases outside the gene matches: 10. CDR3 length equals 14 residues. Germline assignment: CDR1 MDHEN and CDR2 SYDVKM. Written as DNA, the CDR3 is TGTGCCTCTGGGAGACTAGCGGTACCCTACGAGCAGTACTTC. Its protein is CASGRLAVPYEQYF.

This clonotype was seen only a few times. The V call is TRBV28, the J call TRBJ2-7; a weak D match, TRBD2 (6 bases). Germline-derived CDR1 and CDR2 are MDHEN and SYDVKM. The CDR3 spans 14 residues. The V gene lost 6 bases and the J gene lost 1 base, with 13 bases spanning the gap. The CDR3 region is CASSENSGSYEQYF. CDR3 coding DNA: TGTGCCAGCAGCGAAAATAGCGGATCCTACGAGCAGTACTTC.

Notes on this clonotype: The junction and the germline gene differ at one end; a read error may be behind it. V is TRBV5-1 and J is TRBJ2-1, with D tentatively TRBD1 (5 bases). The CDR3 has 13 residues. Per germline, CDR1 SGHRS and CDR2 YFSETQ. The CDR3 DNA follows: TGCGCCAGCAGCTTCCTAGGGCAGGGTGAGCGGTTCTTC. This translates into CASSFLGQGERFF.

CDR3 nucleotide sequence: TGTGCCAGCAATGACCACCTGGGGCTAGCGGGAGTCGGCTACGAGCAGTACTTC. Translated: CASNDHLGLAGVGYEQYF. V is TRBV28 and J is TRBJ2-7; TRBD2 agrees at 10 bases. Germline CDR1 MDHEN, CDR2 SYDVKM. Trimming removed 7 bases from V and 3 bases from J; junction bases left unmatched: 18. This CDR3 is 18 amino acids long.

CDR3 nucleotides: TGTGCCAGCAGCCCCGGACTAGGAATGCATACGCAGTATTTT. It yields the protein CASSPGLGMHTQYF. The chain couples TRBV27 to TRBJ2-3, with 7 bases matching TRBD2. Per the germline V gene, CDR1 is MNHEY and CDR2 is SMNVEV (reference sequence). J was trimmed by 7 bases and V by 6 bases; bases with no gene match: 10. The CDR3 totals 14 residues.

Concerning this clonotype itself: A read error may be the cause here, since a much bigger clone is one base away. The chain uses TRBV6-1 and TRBJ1-5; the match to TRBD1 covers 8 bases. Per germline, CDR1 MNHNS and CDR2 SASEGT. This CDR3 has 15 amino acids. The CDR3 coding sequence is TGTGCCAGCAGCGCAGGGGGCTATAGCAATCGGCCCCAGCATTTT. As protein: CASSAGGYSNRPQHF.

The J gene is TRBJ1-5, the V gene TRBV29-1; TRBD1 might be the D (5 bases). The CDR3 length is 14 residues. V shed 5 bases and J shed 0 bases, with 11 bases lying between them. Germline loops: CDR1 SQVTM, CDR2 ANQGSEA. The CDR3: CSVSDSYSNQPQHF. CDR3 bases: TGCAGCGTTTCAGACAGCTATAGCAATCAGCCCCAGCATTTT. Variable domain in full (rest from reference TRBV29-1 and TRBJ1-5): SAVISQKPSRDICQRGTSLTIQCQVDSQVTMMFWYRQQPGQSLTLIATANQGSEATYESGFVIDKFPISRPNLTFSTLTVSNMSPEDSSIYLCSVSDSYSNQPQHFGDGTRLSIL.

The V gene is TRBV5-1, the J gene TRBJ1-1; tentative D call: TRBD1 (5 bases). The CDR3 runs 14 residues. From germline, CDR1 is SGHRS and CDR2 YFSETQ. Trimming removed 4 bases at V and 0 bases at J, with 10 bases between. CDR3 sequence reads: CASSRDLMNTEAFF. Here the CDR3 DNA reads TGCGCCAGCAGCCGGGACCTTATGAACACTGAAGCTTTCTTT.

The chain combines TRBV28 with TRBJ2-1; D is perhaps TRBD1 or TRBD2 (5 bases each). This CDR3 comprises 16 residues. V was clipped by 6 bases and J by 4 bases, with 19 bases between them. Germline V gives CDR1 MDHEN, CDR2 SYDVKM. This chain's CDR3 is CASSPPVGRAYNEQFF. In DNA form, the CDR3 reads TGTGCCAGCAGCCCCCCTGTGGGACGGGCGTACAATGAGCAGTTCTTC.

This chain connects TRBV12-3 or TRBV12-4 to TRBJ2-3; D is uncertain. The CDR3 extends over 15 amino acids. The V and J ends lost 6 bases and 2 bases respectively, with 15 bases between them. Written as DNA, the CDR3 is TGTGCCAGCAGAGCAACTGGGGATCTCACAGATACGCAGTATTTT. This codes for CASRATGDLTDTQYF.

This clonotype appeared a single time. This chain connects TRBV7-2 to TRBJ2-1, with 15 bases aligning to TRBD2. The CDR3 sequence is 16 residues long. V shed 2 bases and J 10 bases; nucleotides not matched to a gene: 6. Germline CDR1 is SGHTA and CDR2 is FQGNSA. The CDR3 bases are TGTGCCAGCAGCTTAACCGGACTAGCGGGGGGGAGGGAGCAGTTCTTC. Its protein is CASSLTGLAGGREQFF.

This clonotype was counted between two and nine times. This rearrangement joins TRBV2 to TRBJ2-1; D may be TRBD1 (6 bases). The CDR3 runs 15 residues. CDR1 and CDR2 from the germline V gene are SNHLY and FYNNEI. V lost 3 bases to trimming and J lost 2 bases, with 11 bases between them. DNA of the CDR3: TGTGCCAGCAGTGACGAACAGGGACCCTACAATGAGCAGTTCTTC. Its translation: CASSDEQGPYNEQFF.

The chain combines TRBV20-1 with TRBJ2-4; D perhaps matches TRBD1 (6 bases). The closer fit of TRBJ2-7 to the DNA end suggests the J call may be wrong. Germline assignment: CDR1 DFQATT and CDR2 SNEGSKA (reference sequence). This CDR3 comprises 14 residues. CDR3 loop: CSARKQGSLDEQYF. Written as DNA, the CDR3 is TGCAGTGCTAGAAAACAGGGTTCTTTGGACGAGCAGTACTTC.

The rearrangement joins TRBV28 to TRBJ2-7; maybe TRBD2 (5 bases). Per the germline V gene, CDR1 is MDHEN and CDR2 is SYDVKM. This CDR3 contains 16 residues. V was trimmed by 3 bases and J by 2 bases, leaving 17 bases between them. The CDR3 DNA sequence: TGTGCCAGCAGTTTCCTTGCCGGGAAGGCGCCCTACGAGCAGTACTTC. It encodes CASSFLAGKAPYEQYF.

The V call is TRBV29-1, the J call TRBJ1-4; a weak D match, TRBD1 (6 bases). There are 12 residues in the CDR3. The germline CDR1 and CDR2 sequences are SQVTM and ANQGSEA. V was pared by 5 bases and J by 8 bases, with 12 bases between. The CDR3 DNA is TGCAGCGTTCAGACAGGCCCCGAAAAACTGTTTTTT. This translates into CSVQTGPEKLFF.

In this sample, this clonotype turned up a few times. The chain employs TRBV7-9 and TRBJ2-1, with 9 bases identical to TRBD2. J gave up 4 bases and V 4 bases, and 8 bases lay outside the gene matches. Germline V gene data show CDR1 as SEHNR and CDR2 as FQNEAQ (reference sequence). This CDR3 spans 16 amino acids. CDR3 residues: CASSWAPSGTYNEQFF. The CDR3 nucleotides are TGTGCCAGCAGCTGGGCCCCTAGCGGGACGTACAATGAGCAGTTCTTC.

The chain couples TRBV2 to TRBJ1-1; D is unresolved. Germline lookup yields CDR1 SNHLY and CDR2 FYNNEI. The CDR3 has 13 residues. With 6 bases removed from V and 0 bases from J, the gap between germline ends came to 8 bases. The CDR3 sequence is CASRADMNTEAFF. CDR3 DNA sequence: TGTGCCAGCAGGGCAGACATGAACACTGAAGCTTTCTTT.

This chain uses TRBV7-2 with TRBJ2-3, with 11 bases aligning to TRBD1. Per the germline V gene, CDR1 is SGHTA and CDR2 is FQGNSA. There are 15 residues in the CDR3. Trimming at V came to 5 bases and at J to 0 bases, leaving 1 base not matched to a gene. The CDR3 DNA sequence: TGTGCCAGCAGCCGGACAGGGGGCAGCACAGATACGCAGTATTTT. Its protein product is CASSRTGGSTDTQYF.

The chain joins TRBV29-1 to TRBJ2-5; D perhaps matches TRBD2 (6 bases). The J call may be in error: the DNA end matches TRBJ2-7 better. This CDR3 region has 14 residues. Germline CDR1 is SQVTM and CDR2 is ANQGSEA. The CDR3 DNA reads TGCAGCGTTGAAGGCGTTTATGGGGGGAACGAGCAGTACTTC. Its protein is CSVEGVYGGNEQYF.

This clonotype occurred a few times. A much more abundant neighbour one base away suggests this may be a read error. The chain couples TRBV29-1 to TRBJ2-1; the match to TRBD2 covers 11 bases. This CDR3 comprises 20 residues. CDR1 and CDR2 (germline): SQVTM, ANQGSEA. CDR3 coding DNA: TGCGGCGTTGGGTCCCCCGGGGCTAGCGGGAGGAAGAGCTCCTACAATGAGCAGTTCTTC. Its protein is CGVGSPGASGRKSSYNEQFF.

V usage is TRBV20-1 and J usage is TRBJ1-1; perhaps TRBD1 as D (6 bases). CDR1 and CDR2 (germline): DFQATT, SNEGSKA (reference sequence). This CDR3 contains 14 residues. The germline V and J ends were trimmed by 1 base and 2 bases, with 11 bases remaining between them. This chain's CDR3 is CSARVGHLNTEAFF. The CDR3 coding sequence is TGCAGTGCTAGAGTGGGACATCTTAACACTGAAGCTTTCTTT.